A selection of T cell receptor beta chains follows, all from one sample in a study of blood T cell repertoires in COVID-19. Profiling relied on immunoSEQ multiplex PCR, and the TCRdb table lists in-frame clones only, not all of them. Here the sample spans about 20,000 clones, 65% to 90% being singletons. Sequenced: peripheral blood. Every receptor here comes from a man aged 50 to 60 with active COVID-19. Both conserved end residues are part of each CDR3. A D gene is named only where the DNA matches it firmly. Some rows mark clone size as missing; the rest say once, few, many or name a class of expanded clone.

cdr3_length: 13; d_call: TRBD2; j_call: TRBJ2-2; v_call: TRBV29-1; clone_size: NA; cdr3_nt: TGCAGCGTTGGTAGCGGGGGGCCCGGGGAGCTGTTTTTT; cdr3_aa: CSVGSGGPGELFF
cdr3_length: 14; d_call: TRBD1; j_call: TRBJ1-1; v_call: TRBV18; clone_size: NA; cdr3_nt: TGTGCCAGCTCACGGGGGACAGGTTTGACTGAAGCTTTCTTT; cdr3_aa: CASSRGTGLTEAFF
cdr3_length: 14; d_call: TRBD1; j_call: TRBJ2-1; v_call: TRBV19; clone_size: NA; cdr3_nt: TGTGCCAGTATAGGGACAGGGGGATACAATGAGCAGTTCTTC; cdr3_aa: CASIGTGGYNEQFF
cdr3_length: 11; d_call: NA; j_call: TRBJ2-7; v_call: TRBV27; clone_size: NA; cdr3_nt: TGTGCCAGCAGTTCCTACTACGAGCAGTACTTC; cdr3_aa: CASSSYYEQYF
cdr3_length: 17; d_call: NA; j_call: TRBJ2-7; v_call: TRBV24-1; clone_size: NA; cdr3_nt: TGTGCCACCAGTGCTCCTGCGTGGGCAGGGGCCAGATACGAGCAGTACTTC; cdr3_aa: CATSAPAWAGARYEQYF
cdr3_length: 12; d_call: TRBD1; j_call: TRBJ1-2; v_call: TRBV5-1; clone_size: NA; cdr3_nt: TGCGCCAGCAGCCCGGGACAGACGGGCTACACCTTC; cdr3_aa: CASSPGQTGYTF
cdr3_length: 15; d_call: NA; j_call: TRBJ2-7; v_call: TRBV6-5; clone_size: NA; cdr3_nt: TGTGCCAGCAGTTACTCCGGGACACTTTCCTACGAGCAGTACTTC; cdr3_aa: CASSYSGTLSYEQYF
cdr3_length: 16; d_call: TRBD2; j_call: TRBJ2-1; v_call: TRBV7-9; clone_size: NA; cdr3_nt: TGTGCCAGCAGCTTAGGTGGACTAGCGGTCCCCAATGAGCAGTTCTTC; cdr3_aa: CASSLGGLAVPNEQFF
cdr3_length: 14; d_call: TRBD1; j_call: TRBJ2-7; v_call: TRBV23-1; clone_size: NA; cdr3_nt: TGCGCCAGCAGTTCGGGGACAGGGGGCTTCGAGCAGTACTTC; cdr3_aa: CASSSGTGGFEQYF
cdr3_length: 13; d_call: NA; j_call: TRBJ2-1; v_call: TRBV29-1; clone_size: once; cdr3_nt: TGCAGCGGGGGGCTAGGAGGCGACAATGAGCAGTTCTTC; cdr3_aa: CSGGLGGDNEQFF
cdr3_length: 13; d_call: NA; j_call: TRBJ2-7; v_call: TRBV5-1; clone_size: NA; cdr3_nt: TGCGCCAGCAGCCCTTCAGGTTTATACGAGCAGTACTTC; cdr3_aa: CASSPSGLYEQYF
cdr3_length: 17; d_call: TRBD1; j_call: TRBJ1-2; v_call: TRBV5-1; clone_size: NA; cdr3_nt: TGCGCCAGCAGCCCACGAGGGCAGGGGGCGGGTTACTATGGCTACACCTTC; cdr3_aa: CASSPRGQGAGYYGYTF
cdr3_length: 13; d_call: NA; j_call: TRBJ1-1; v_call: TRBV9; clone_size: NA; cdr3_nt: TGTGCCAGCAGCCTTCTACAGGGAACTGAAGCTTTCTTT; cdr3_aa: CASSLLQGTEAFF
cdr3_length: 12; d_call: NA; j_call: TRBJ1-6; v_call: TRBV18; clone_size: once; cdr3_nt: TGTGCCAGCTCACCTGGCAGTTCACCCCTCCACTTT; cdr3_aa: CASSPGSSPLHF
cdr3_length: 14; d_call: TRBD2; j_call: TRBJ2-7; v_call: TRBV27; clone_size: NA; cdr3_nt: TGTGCCAGCAGTATAGCGGGGGGGTCGTACGAGCAGTACTTC; cdr3_aa: CASSIAGGSYEQYF
cdr3_length: 14; d_call: NA; j_call: TRBJ2-5; v_call: TRBV14; clone_size: NA; cdr3_nt: TGTGCCAGCAGCCAAGAGATCTATGTAGAGACCCAGTACTTC; cdr3_aa: CASSQEIYVETQYF
cdr3_length: 17; d_call: NA; j_call: TRBJ1-2; v_call: TRBV18; clone_size: NA; cdr3_nt: TGTGCCAGCTCACCGGAAGAGGGACATACTTTAGGCTATGGCTACACCTTC; cdr3_aa: CASSPEEGHTLGYGYTF
cdr3_length: 14; d_call: TRBD2; j_call: TRBJ2-1; v_call: TRBV7-9; clone_size: once; cdr3_nt: TGTGCCAGCAGCCGGGGGGGCCTTTTAGATGAGCAGTTCTTC; cdr3_aa: CASSRGGLLDEQFF
cdr3_length: 15; d_call: NA; j_call: TRBJ1-5; v_call: TRBV6-1; clone_size: NA; cdr3_nt: TGTGCCAGCAGTGAAGAATTCGTGTACAATCAGCCCCAGCATTTT; cdr3_aa: CASSEEFVYNQPQHF
cdr3_length: 12; d_call: NA; j_call: TRBJ2-2; v_call: TRBV15; clone_size: NA; cdr3_nt: TGTGCCACCAGCAGAGAGAGCGGGGAGCTGTTTTTT; cdr3_aa: CATSRESGELFF
cdr3_length: 12; d_call: TRBD2; j_call: TRBJ2-1; v_call: TRBV7-9; clone_size: NA; cdr3_nt: TGTGCCAGCAGCTTAAGGGAGGGTGAGCAGTTCTTC; cdr3_aa: CASSLREGEQFF
cdr3_length: 13; d_call: TRBD2; j_call: TRBJ2-1; v_call: TRBV11-2; clone_size: NA; cdr3_nt: TGTGCCAGCAGCTTAGTCGGCGGGGGGCCAGGGTTCTTC; cdr3_aa: CASSLVGGGPGFF
cdr3_length: 14; d_call: NA; j_call: TRBJ2-2; v_call: TRBV9; clone_size: few; cdr3_nt: TGTGCCAGCAGCGTGGCGGAGAGGGCCGGGGAGCTGTTTTTT; cdr3_aa: CASSVAERAGELFF
cdr3_length: 14; d_call: TRBD2; j_call: TRBJ2-5; v_call: TRBV19; clone_size: NA; cdr3_nt: TGTGCCAGTAGCCCCGCAGCGGGAGGGGAGACCCAGTACTTC; cdr3_aa: CASSPAAGGETQYF
cdr3_length: 15; d_call: NA; j_call: TRBJ2-2; v_call: TRBV30; clone_size: once; cdr3_nt: TGTGCCTGGAGTGAGAAGCGGGTGAACACCGGGGAGCTGTTTTTT; cdr3_aa: CAWSEKRVNTGELFF
cdr3_length: 14; d_call: TRBD1; j_call: TRBJ1-6; v_call: TRBV6-2/TRBV6-3; clone_size: NA; cdr3_nt: TGTGCCAGCAGTTTCGACAGGGTCAATTCACCCCTCCACTTT; cdr3_aa: CASSFDRVNSPLHF
cdr3_length: 13; d_call: NA; j_call: TRBJ2-3; v_call: TRBV29-1; clone_size: NA; cdr3_nt: TGCAGCGTTGGTGAGGGTACAGTGGATACGCAGTATTTT; cdr3_aa: CSVGEGTVDTQYF
cdr3_length: 15; d_call: NA; j_call: TRBJ2-7; v_call: TRBV18; clone_size: NA; cdr3_nt: TGTGCCAGCTCACCGGAGCGGACTGCTACCTACGAGCAGTACTTC; cdr3_aa: CASSPERTATYEQYF
cdr3_length: 14; d_call: NA; j_call: TRBJ2-5; v_call: TRBV11-2; clone_size: NA; cdr3_nt: TGTGCCAGCAGCCCTACACCGGCAGGAGAGACCCAGTACTTC; cdr3_aa: CASSPTPAGETQYF
cdr3_length: 13; d_call: NA; j_call: TRBJ2-3; v_call: TRBV9; clone_size: NA; cdr3_nt: TGTGCCAGCAGCGTGGCGGGCACAGATACGCAGTATTTT; cdr3_aa: CASSVAGTDTQYF
cdr3_length: 16; d_call: NA; j_call: TRBJ2-1; v_call: TRBV3-1/TRBV3-2; clone_size: NA; cdr3_nt: TGTGCCAGCAGCCAAGATGTTTCGGGAGTTTACAATGAGCAGTTCTTC; cdr3_aa: CASSQDVSGVYNEQFF
cdr3_length: 14; d_call: NA; j_call: TRBJ1-2; v_call: TRBV5-6; clone_size: NA; cdr3_nt: TGTGCCAGCAGCTTTACAGGGTTCGCCTATGGCTACACCTTC; cdr3_aa: CASSFTGFAYGYTF
cdr3_length: 15; d_call: TRBD2; j_call: TRBJ2-7; v_call: TRBV6-6; clone_size: NA; cdr3_nt: TGTGCCAGCAGTTACCAGGCGGGGGGAGTTGGCGAGCAGTACTTC; cdr3_aa: CASSYQAGGVGEQYF
cdr3_length: 15; d_call: TRBD1; j_call: TRBJ2-1; v_call: TRBV19; clone_size: NA; cdr3_nt: TGTGCCAGTAGTATTTACCAGGGGGCTCGGAATGAGCAGTTCTTC; cdr3_aa: CASSIYQGARNEQFF
cdr3_length: 19; d_call: NA; j_call: TRBJ2-6; v_call: TRBV30; clone_size: NA; cdr3_nt: TGTGCCTGGAGCGACCCGGGGGGCCCTAGGGGGTCTGGGGCCAACGTCCTGACTTTC; cdr3_aa: CAWSDPGGPRGSGANVLTF
cdr3_length: 13; d_call: NA; j_call: TRBJ2-1; v_call: TRBV4-1; clone_size: NA; cdr3_nt: TGCGCCAGCAGCCGTAGCTGGAACAATGAGCAGTTCTTC; cdr3_aa: CASSRSWNNEQFF
cdr3_length: 15; d_call: NA; j_call: TRBJ1-2; v_call: TRBV7-6; clone_size: NA; cdr3_nt: TGTGCCAGCAGCTTAGCTGGGTGGGAGAGCGGAGGCTACACCTTC; cdr3_aa: CASSLAGWESGGYTF
cdr3_length: 16; d_call: TRBD2; j_call: TRBJ2-5; v_call: TRBV3-1/TRBV3-2; clone_size: NA; cdr3_nt: TGTGCCAGCAGCAATCGGACTAGCGGGATCCAAGAGACCCAGTACTTC; cdr3_aa: CASSNRTSGIQETQYF
cdr3_length: 14; d_call: TRBD2; j_call: TRBJ2-3; v_call: TRBV7-9; clone_size: NA; cdr3_nt: TGTGCCAGCAGCTTAGTACTAGCGGGGGATACGCAGTATTTT; cdr3_aa: CASSLVLAGDTQYF
cdr3_length: 17; d_call: TRBD2; j_call: TRBJ2-5; v_call: TRBV7-8; clone_size: NA; cdr3_nt: TGTGCCAGCAGCTTAGGTCTAGCGGGGGGCCTGGGAGAGACCCAGTACTTC; cdr3_aa: CASSLGLAGGLGETQYF
cdr3_length: 16; d_call: TRBD1; j_call: TRBJ1-2; v_call: TRBV7-9; clone_size: few; cdr3_nt: TGTGCCAGCACCTGGACAGGGGGAACCATTAACTATGGCTACACCTTC; cdr3_aa: CASTWTGGTINYGYTF
cdr3_length: 13; d_call: NA; j_call: TRBJ2-7; v_call: TRBV6-5; clone_size: NA; cdr3_nt: TGTGCCAGCAGTTACGGGACTCTCTACGAGCAGTACTTC; cdr3_aa: CASSYGTLYEQYF
cdr3_length: 16; d_call: NA; j_call: TRBJ2-7; v_call: TRBV5-1; clone_size: NA; cdr3_nt: TGCGCCAGCAGCCCTCCCGGCGGGGGCAACTCCTACGAGCAGTACTTC; cdr3_aa: CASSPPGGGNSYEQYF
cdr3_length: 15; d_call: TRBD1; j_call: TRBJ2-1; v_call: TRBV27; clone_size: once; cdr3_nt: TGTGCCAGCAGCCCGGGACAGGGCCTTTACAATGAGCAGTTCTTC; cdr3_aa: CASSPGQGLYNEQFF
cdr3_length: 15; d_call: TRBD2; j_call: TRBJ2-1; v_call: TRBV30; clone_size: NA; cdr3_nt: TGTGCCTGGAGTAGCGGGGGGGCAGGTGGGAATGAGCAGTTCTTC; cdr3_aa: CAWSSGGAGGNEQFF
cdr3_length: 14; d_call: TRBD2; j_call: TRBJ2-5; v_call: TRBV4-2; clone_size: NA; cdr3_nt: TGTGCCAGCAGGCCCGGGGGGGATCAAGAGACCCAGTACTTC; cdr3_aa: CASRPGGDQETQYF
cdr3_length: 15; d_call: NA; j_call: TRBJ2-7; v_call: TRBV4-1; clone_size: NA; cdr3_nt: TGCGCCAGCAGCCAAGTTCAGGGTCGCTCCTACGAGCAGTACTTC; cdr3_aa: CASSQVQGRSYEQYF